The 14 T cell receptor beta chains below were found in one sample sequenced in a study of T cell changes during pregnancy in multiple sclerosis. Libraries were prepared by immunoSEQ multiplex PCR; TCRdb keeps only in-frame clonotypes and omits some of them. The table shows around 100,000 clones, with 92% occurring only once. Source: peripheral blood, taken after pregnancy. Receptor source: a female donor with multiple sclerosis, enrolled in a pregnancy study.

The V call is TRBV30, the J call TRBJ1-3, with D possibly TRBD1 on 5 matching bases. CDR3 size: 15 residues. Trimming stripped 1 base from V and 3 bases from J, with 13 bases between. Germline-derived CDR1 and CDR2 are GTSNPN and SVGIG (reference sequence). CDR3 protein: CAWSADGRGGNTIYF. CDR3 in DNA: TGTGCCTGGAGTGCCGATGGGAGGGGTGGAAACACCATATATTTT. Based on the CDR3 plus reference TRBV30 and TRBJ1-3, the full variable domain is SQTIHQWPATLVQPVGSPLSLECTVEGTSNPNLYWYRQAAGRGLQLLFYSVGIGQISSEVPQNLSASRPQDRQFILSSKKLLLSDSGFYLCAWSADGRGGNTIYFGEGSWLTVV.

The rearrangement uses TRBV19 and TRBJ2-3, with D tentatively TRBD2 (5 bases). The CDR3 consists of 21 residues. The germline CDR1 and CDR2 sequences are LNHDA and SQIVND (reference sequence). The germline V and J ends were trimmed by 3 bases and 0 bases, with 28 bases remaining between them. CDR3 sequence reads: CASSIYRINNVGRGSTDTQYF. The CDR3 DNA sequence: TGTGCCAGTAGTATTTATCGGATCAACAATGTTGGTCGGGGTAGCACAGATACGCAGTATTTT.

The chain employs TRBV28 and TRBJ1-1; D is unresolved. Germline V gene data show CDR1 as MDHEN and CDR2 as SYDVKM. The length of the CDR3 is 13 residues. Deletions cut 6 bases from V and 4 bases from J, with 12 bases between. The CDR3 spells CASSHSKRTEAFF. DNA of the CDR3: TGTGCCAGCAGCCATTCCAAGCGCACTGAAGCTTTCTTT. The whole variable domain, filled in from reference TRBV28 and TRBJ1-1, reads DVKVTQSSRYLVKRTGEKVFLECVQDMDHENMFWYRQDPGLGLRLIYFSYDVKMKEKGDIPEGYSVSREKKERFSLILESASTNQTSMYLCASSHSKRTEAFFGQGTRLTVV.

This chain links TRBV19 with TRBJ2-7; D ambiguous. The CDR3 is 15 amino acids. Germline V gives CDR1 LNHDA, CDR2 SQIVND (reference sequence). The V gene lost 3 bases and the J gene lost 3 bases, with 15 bases spanning the gap. In DNA form, the CDR3 reads TGTGCCAGTAGTATTTCACAGAAAGTAAACTACGAGCAGTACTTC. This sequence encodes CASSISQKVNYEQYF.

The chain combines TRBV4-2 with TRBJ2-2; 10 bases line up with TRBD2. Germline CDR1 reads LGHNA; CDR2 reads YNFKEQ. Trimming at V came to 1 base and at J to 4 bases, leaving 6 bases not matched to a gene. The CDR3 sequence is 17 residues long. The CDR3 DNA is TGTGCCAGCAGCCAAGTCAAGAGCGGGAGGGCCACCGGGGAGCTGTTTTTT. Amino acids: CASSQVKSGRATGELFF.

V and J are TRBV7-2 and TRBJ2-3; 7 nucleotides agree with TRBD1. CDR1 and CDR2 (germline): SGHTA, FQGNSA. After removal of 2 bases from V and 4 bases from J, the junction contained 15 bases not matched to a gene. This CDR3 is 18 amino acids long. CDR3 sequence: CASSLSIGEGAEADTQYF. CDR3 bases: TGTGCCAGCAGCTTATCGATCGGAGAGGGGGCCGAAGCAGATACGCAGTATTTT.

The rearrangement links TRBV5-8 to TRBJ2-7; 9 positions match TRBD1. CDR1 and CDR2 from the germline V gene are SGHTS and YDEGEE. V was clipped by 0 bases and J by 2 bases; unmatched bases: 3. The CDR3 is 15 residues long. DNA of the CDR3: TGTGCCAGCAGCTTGGCCGGGACAGGGACCTACGAGCAGTACTTC. Translated, it gives CASSLAGTGTYEQYF.

This clone was counted between two and nine times. The DNA for the CDR3 is TGTGCCAGCAGCCAAACAGGGGGCGCGACCAAAAACATTCAGTACTTC. It translates to CASSQTGGATKNIQYF. This chain links TRBV5-4 with TRBJ2-4, with 9 positions matching TRBD1. CDR3 length: 16 residues. The germline CDR1 and CDR2 sequences are SGHNT and YYREEE (reference sequence). The V segment lost 4 bases and the J segment 2 bases; nucleotides outside the gene matches: 7.

The rearrangement joins TRBV28 to TRBJ1-3, with a possible D match to TRBD1 (5 bases). V lost 5 bases and J 2 bases, leaving 22 bases between the germline ends. The germline V gene encodes CDR1 MDHEN and CDR2 SYDVKM. CDR3 size: 18 residues. This CDR3 reads CASSPDSLNPRTGNTIYF. The CDR3 DNA reads as TGTGCCAGCAGTCCCGACAGCCTCAACCCAAGGACTGGAAACACCATATATTTT.

The rearrangement links TRBV9 to TRBJ1-5; TRBD1 might be the D (6 bases). This CDR3 comprises 14 residues. Germline CDR1 and CDR2: SGDLS and YYNGEE. V was trimmed by 2 bases and J by 4 bases, leaving 10 bases between them. The CDR3: CASSVAGENQPQHF. Written as DNA, the CDR3 is TGTGCCAGCAGCGTGGCAGGGGAAAATCAGCCCCAGCATTTT.

This chain connects TRBV6-4 to TRBJ2-2, with 8 bases lining up with TRBD1. The germline gives CDR1 MRHNA, CDR2 SNTAGT. V shed 4 bases and J 3 bases; nucleotides not matched to a gene: 7. The CDR3 is 16 residues long. CDR3 nucleotides: TGTGCCAGCAGTGCAGGCCGGACAGGGTACACCGGGGAGCTGTTTTTT. This sequence encodes CASSAGRTGYTGELFF.

This clone has just one count. V is TRBV2 and J is TRBJ1-3; unclear D gene. The CDR3 runs to 15 residues. The ends were cut back, 6 bases at V and 0 bases at J, with 12 bases in the middle. Germline loops: CDR1 SNHLY, CDR2 FYNNEI. CDR3 nucleotides: TGTGCCAGCAGAGCCTCTGGTGGCTCTGGAAACACCATATATTTT. This encodes CASRASGGSGNTIYF.

The chain combines TRBV5-4 with TRBJ1-1; D gene unclear. Germline-derived CDR1 and CDR2 are SGHNT and YYREEE (reference sequence). The CDR3 extends over 13 amino acids. V was cut by 4 bases and J by 1 base, with 8 bases left in between. CDR3 DNA sequence: TGTGCCAGCAGCGGCAGCGGGAACACTGAAGCTTTCTTT. It specifies CASSGSGNTEAFF.

The J gene is TRBJ2-7, the V gene TRBV7-6, with 16 bases that match TRBD2. V shed 5 bases, J shed 0 bases, and the junction held 4 bases outside the gene matches. CDR1 is SGHVS and CDR2 is FNYEAQ in the germline V gene. The CDR3 is made up of 17 amino acids. Here the CDR3 DNA reads TGTGCCAGCAGCGGGGGACTAGCGGGAGGGGGCTCCTACGAGCAGTACTTC. It encodes CASSGGLAGGGSYEQYF.